This T cell receptor (beta chain) came from a study of cytomegalovirus exposure and HLA in healthy donors. Background on the study: The Caucasian-associated ancestry cluster held roughly 81% of around 380 genotyped donors. Study-level results: Reports described diagnosis of cytomegalovirus status by the classifier as highly specific and sensitive. For most TCR beta V segments, an earlier analysis put the productive rate at about 90% or about 30% of the time.

The PCR ran on 60 Vbeta and 13 Jbeta primers. Sequenced by immunoSEQ multiplex PCR; TCRdb stores in-frame clones only, minus some. The sample lists around 150,000 clones, approximately 80% seen once, with over 2.5% in the top ten. To note about this clone: The antigen remains unidentified.

Sequencing was performed on PBMCs. The clonotype comes from a woman aged 40 to 50 in good health and CMV-seropositive.

DNA of the CDR3: TGTGCCAGCAGTGAAGGGCAGGGGGCAATCGAGCAGTACTTC. It specifies CASSEGQGAIEQYF. V is TRBV6-1 and J is TRBJ2-7, with 8 positions matching TRBD1. V dropped 1 base and J dropped 6; count of bases not matched to a gene: 5. Germline loops: CDR1 MNHNS, CDR2 SASEGT. The length of the CDR3 is 14 residues.